This T cell receptor (beta chain) was observed in a study of blood T cells in healthy people across ages. Study in general: When template switching was applied, about one barcoded beta molecule was captured per two T cells.

V shed 2 bases and J 2 bases; nucleotides not matched to a gene: 4. Germline V CDR1 and CDR2: SGHTA, FQGNSA. The CDR3 has 15 amino acids. Then a second PCR, running about 7 to 11 cycles, was carried out with a sample-barcoded 5' primer and a J-beta primer mix. Tags on each cDNA molecule came from a template-switch adaptor with 12 random nucleotides. TCRdb fed the 5' RACE reads into MiXCR, producing one record per CDR3 protein. The table records around 650,000 distinct CDR3 sequences, about 34% of them present only once. The sequenced material came from blood. The TCR sequence derives from an elderly woman in good health. The rearrangement uses TRBV7-2 and TRBJ2-3; 7 bases are a match to TRBD1. This CDR3 reads CASSLRQGYTDTQYF. Here the CDR3 DNA reads TGTGCCAGCAGCTTACGACAGGGCTACACAGATACGCAGTATTTT.